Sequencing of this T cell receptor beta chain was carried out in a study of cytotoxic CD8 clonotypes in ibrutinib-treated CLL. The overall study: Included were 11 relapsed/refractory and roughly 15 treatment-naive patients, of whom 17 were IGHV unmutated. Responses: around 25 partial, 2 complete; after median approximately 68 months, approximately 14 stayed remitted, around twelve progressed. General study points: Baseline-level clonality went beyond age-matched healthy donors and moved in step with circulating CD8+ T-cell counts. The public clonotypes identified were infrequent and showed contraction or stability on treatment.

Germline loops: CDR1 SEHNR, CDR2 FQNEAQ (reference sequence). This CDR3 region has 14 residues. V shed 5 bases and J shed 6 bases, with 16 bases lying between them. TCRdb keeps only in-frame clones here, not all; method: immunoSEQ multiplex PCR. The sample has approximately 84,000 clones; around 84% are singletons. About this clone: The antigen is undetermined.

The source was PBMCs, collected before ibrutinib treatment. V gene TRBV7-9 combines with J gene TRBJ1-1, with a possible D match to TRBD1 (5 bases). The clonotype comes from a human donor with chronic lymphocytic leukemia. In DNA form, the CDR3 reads TGTGCCAGCAGCCCCCGGCAGGGATTCGCTGAAGCTTTCTTT. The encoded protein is CASSPRQGFAEAFF.